Here is one T cell receptor (beta chain) with its context. Its antigen is undetermined. This CDR3 comprises 14 residues. The V gene's germline CDR1 is SQVTM and CDR2 ANQGSEA. The V end was cut by 7 bases, the J end by 5 bases, with 18 bases between. These data come from a study of CD8 T cells in Susac syndrome. Reverse transcription of roughly 0.45 to 1 ug RNA used random hexamers. TCRdb redid the calling of the immunoSEQ multiplex PCR reads with MiXCR, one entry per CDR3 protein. The sample carries around 95,000 distinct CDR3 sequences, roughly 96% recorded once. Study conclusions and caveats: The greatest CD8+ clonal expansion in Susac occurred in TEMRA cells and in active patients.

Sample: CD8+ T cells from PBMCs. The source is a human donor with Susac syndrome. This chain uses TRBV29-1 with TRBJ2-1; weak D call: TRBD1 (6 bases). CDR3 amino acids: CSADRSDNHNEQFF. In nucleotides, the CDR3 is TGCAGCGCTGACAGGTCGGACAACCACAATGAGCAGTTCTTC.